The entry that follows covers one TCR beta chain sequence. The antigen it binds to is not known. Qualities for individual bases were not recorded, and no much larger clone is one base off. These data belong to a study of cytomegalovirus exposure and HLA in healthy donors listed by TCRdb under 2017. Turning to the overall study: According to an earlier analysis of a few hundred of the donors, about 179 million T cells yielded 95 million to 140 million unique TCR beta sequences and less than 300 Gb of sequence data. Donor age, sex, ethnicity and CMV serostatus were compiled together with the repertoire data. An earlier analysis of 500 to 750 of the donors applied high-throughput TCR beta sequencing to assess whether each TCR beta V gene segment acted as functional or pseudogenic. A later genetic analysis used genome-wide SNP genotypes for about 65% of the roughly 700 donors, treating that subset as a discovery cohort. The study combined high-throughput TCR immunosequencing, statistical association of individual TCRs with disease status, and machine learning to predict cytomegalovirus infection status. The T cell repertoires of about 700 subjects were profiled by immunosequencing and related to cytomegalovirus serostatus. The number of donors typed differed by locus, with about 629-640 for A, B, C, DRB1 and DQB1, around 520 for DQA1, about 610 for DPA1, and around 460 for DPB1. To study patterns of TCR occurrence, a later analysis re-analyzed previously published TCR beta repertoires from hundreds of donors and added high-resolution HLA genotyping. Both class I and class II loci were covered by HLA typing, at four-digit resolution. Along with the approximately 600-subject first cohort, a separate validation cohort of around 110 different subjects was used. Because of strong linkage in the cohort, roughly five DR-DQ haplotypes were treated as single units for association and clustering. An early release that covered 640 HLA-typed donors contained around 300 gigabases of sequencing data and roughly 84 million unique TCR sequences. Rather than using new phenotypic data, the later analysis identified candidate immune exposures from TCR beta sequences and from how often those sequences occurred across donors. All discovery cohort repertoires had been generated on a single sequencing platform. The study aimed to test whether signatures of past pathogen exposure could be identified by cataloging public T cell receptors. The genetic ancestry cluster associated with self-reported Caucasian donors included 70% to 85% of the roughly 400 genotyped donors. Among 300 to 500 genotyped donors of the cohort, an average of about 240,000 unique TCR beta nucleotide sequences was sequenced per donor, of which about 20% were non-productive. Results and caveats for the whole study, not just this receptor: A later analysis found that TCR association rates varied across HLA loci, with DRB1 alleles showing the most associated TCRs and HLA-C alleles the fewest. The only immune exposure information available for the cohort was CMV serostatus. Roughly uniform sequencing depth across donors was assumed in presence/absence analyses, although this assumption may not hold. Because HLA typing was unavailable for some donors at each locus, only the typed subset was used in association tests. Most TCR sequences were observed very rarely across donors, whereas some public TCRs were present in many individuals. According to a later genetic analysis, donors in an Asian-associated ancestry cluster had fewer N-insertions in productive TCRs than the roughly 700-donor mean. According to the authors, the approach could potentially be generalized to other disease states and immunological phenotypes. Three of the identified cytomegalovirus-associated TCR beta chains were confirmed in vitro to be specific for cytomegalovirus antigens. A total of 150 or so TCR beta chains were listed by the study as associated with cytomegalovirus. A later analysis found that most CMV-associated TCR beta chains appeared HLA-restricted, with HLA associations seemingly driven largely by CMV exposure. A further reported finding was that TCR beta sequences accurately predicted the HLA-A and HLA-B alleles for most subjects in the first cohort. Assigning TCR associations to individual alleles was difficult when HLA alleles, especially DR and DQ, strongly co-occurred. Because counts were too low, fewer than 20 rarely observed V segments, including chromosome 9 orphons, were excluded from the earlier analysis of a few hundred of the donors. In an earlier analysis of several hundred of the donors, most TCR beta V segments were observed in productive rearrangements about 90% or about 30% of the time, broadly matching IMGT annotations. In a later analysis, several top co-occurrence clusters were reported to appear linked to parvovirus B19, influenza, CMV and Epstein-Barr virus. In a later analysis, around 17,000 TCR beta sequences were associated with specific HLA alleles at a false discovery rate of 0.05. V-gene and J-gene trimming of TCR beta chains was associated with a missense DCLRE1C variant in a later genetic analysis, and the association was replicated in an independent cohort. Some IMGT-functional V segments, including TRBV6-2 and TRBV6-3, could not be told apart with the 87-base-pair reads, so those segments were excluded. A later analysis found that HLA-associated TCR beta chains were more clonally expanded and had lower generation probabilities than equally common non-associated chains. The classifier was reported to diagnose cytomegalovirus status with high specificity and sensitivity in both the original cohort and the validation cohort. In this cohort, only TCR beta chains were sequenced, and detectable features were limited by the absence of alpha or paired-chain data. Correlated functional status among segregating V segments might be attributable to linkage disequilibrium, but an unknown experimental factor could not be ruled out. The sequencing pipeline was judged likely to have produced a cluster of highly shared sequence variants as a technical artifact.

Library prep was done by the immunoSEQ multiplex PCR assay. A mixture of 60 forward primers for TCR Vbeta segments and 13 reverse primers for TCR Jbeta segments was used in the multiplex PCR. Amplification of the CDR3 region of rearranged TCR beta genes was performed with a multiplex PCR assay on genomic DNA. On the Illumina HiSeq System, the amplified TCR beta libraries were sequenced as 87-base-pair reads. The paper's data handling went like this. A later analysis tallied roughly 78 million unique TCR beta chains across the 600 to 700 repertoires, and about 10 million of those chains were shared by two or more donors. To remove PCR and sequencing errors, raw reads were error-corrected and collapsed into unique sequences using a nearest-neighbor algorithm that merged closely related sequences. To assign V, D and J gene segments, CDR3 sequences were aligned to IMGT reference sequences. For a sequence to be retained, at least a six-nucleotide match to both a V gene segment and a J gene segment was required. A rearrangement counted as productive if the CDR3 had no stop codons and remained in frame with V and J, and every other rearrangement counted as non-productive. Following IMGT convention, CDR3 was defined as the stretch from the second conserved V-encoded cysteine to the conserved J-encoded phenylalanine. The earlier analysis of roughly 590 of the donors excluded any sequence lacking an unambiguous match to a single V gene segment. An earlier analysis of 500 to 700 of the donors classified V segments as functional when productive rearrangements were above 56.7% and as segregating when the standard deviation between donors was above 5%. To diagnose cytomegalovirus status from the catalog of TCR beta chain sequences, a statistical classification framework was built. A later analysis assigned V and J genes by comparing TCR nucleotide sequences with IMGT/GENE-DB human TR gene sequences. The TCRdist pipeline was used in a later analysis to assign CDR3 sequences and most-parsimonious VDJ recombination scenarios. In a later analysis, each TCR beta chain was defined by its CDR3 amino acid sequence together with its V-gene family, and reads lacking a unique V-gene family were excluded. As a way to deal with suspected cross-contamination and a sequencing artifact, a later analysis dropped 450 to 600 nucleotide sequences that were highly shared and had low generation probability. For each public chain, a later analysis derived a clonal expansion index from normalized ranks of inferred template counts within each repertoire. In a later analysis, generation probabilities were computed with a VDJ recombination model fitted to out-of-frame rearrangements, and the resulting probabilities were checked against IGoR. In a later analysis, hypergeometric tests were used to score TCR-TCR, TCR-HLA and TCR-CMV co-occurrence, with a repertoire-size bias correction applied to TCR pairs. False discovery rates were estimated in a later analysis by permuting HLA or CMV assignments 20 times. A later analysis grouped co-occurring TCRs with DBSCAN, adding TCRdist sequence similarity when clustering within HLA-allele-positive subsets. Repertoires with fewer than 30,000 or more than 120,000 public chains were left out of co-occurrence clustering, as were about 5 repertoires with anomalous nucleotide sharing. Here the immuneACCESS table is served through TCRdb, limited to in-frame sequences with V and J called. Missing clones are a known gap in these copies; in checked studies unresolved V genes cover under half, and the rest lacks a known reason. V, J and clone size derive from that table, while D and trimming were established from the DNA sequence. This sample is represented by approximately 90,000 clones; roughly 79% of them were singletons. 4.9% of the sample lies in the top ten.

The cohort was made up of roughly 670 healthy bone marrow donors. At the time of sampling, every cohort member was nominally healthy, though immune exposures that went unrecorded were likely present. The donor was CMV seronegative and belonged to the group of approximately 320 seronegative cohort members. Each donor provided a peripheral blood sample, and peripheral blood mononuclear cells were used for TCR beta sequencing. Genomic DNA extraction from the blood cell samples was performed with the Qiagen DNeasy Blood Extraction Kit. Taken from cysteine to phenylalanine, the CDR3 has 14 residues. The retained sequence is limited to the CDR3, 42 bases, with the frame set at the first base. Here V drops 3 bases and J drops 3 bases, and the junction holds 2 bases not matched to any gene. The germline V gene specifies KGHSH as CDR1 and LQKENI as CDR2.

This TCR derives from a woman between 40 and 50 years old in good health and CMV-seronegative. The sequenced sample was PBMCs. This sequence uses TRBV18 and TRBJ2-7; 10 of the junction bases match TRBD1. The CDR3 in this case is CASSPGTGVYEQYF. The nucleotide sequence reads as follows: TGTGCCAGCTCACCCGGGACAGGGGTCTACGAGCAGTACTTC.